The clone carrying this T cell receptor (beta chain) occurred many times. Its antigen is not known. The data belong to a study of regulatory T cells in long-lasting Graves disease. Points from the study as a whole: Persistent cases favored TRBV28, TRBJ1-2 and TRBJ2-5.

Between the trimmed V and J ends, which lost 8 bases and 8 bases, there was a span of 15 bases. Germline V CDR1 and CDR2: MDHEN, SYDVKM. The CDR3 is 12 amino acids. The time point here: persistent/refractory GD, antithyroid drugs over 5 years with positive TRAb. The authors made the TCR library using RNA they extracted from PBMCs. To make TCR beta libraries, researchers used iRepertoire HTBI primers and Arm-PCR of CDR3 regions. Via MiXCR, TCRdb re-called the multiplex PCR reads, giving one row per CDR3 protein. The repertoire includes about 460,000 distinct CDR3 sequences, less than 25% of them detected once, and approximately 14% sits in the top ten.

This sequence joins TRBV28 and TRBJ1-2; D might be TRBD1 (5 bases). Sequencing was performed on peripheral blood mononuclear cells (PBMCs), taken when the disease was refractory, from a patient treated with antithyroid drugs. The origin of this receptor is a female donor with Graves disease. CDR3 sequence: CASFLPGEGYTF. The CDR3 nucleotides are TGTGCCAGCTTCCTCCCGGGGGAAGGCTACACCTTC.